The subject of this entry is one T cell receptor (beta chain). As yet, its antigen is unknown. The sample originates from a study of OX40 agonist ivuxolimab in advanced cancers. Study details: Mean age roughly 65 years, range about 23 to 80; about 85% male. Partial response was recorded in three patients: one hepatocellular carcinoma and two cutaneous melanoma cases. Study-wide results and caveats: There was clonal expansion of CD4+ and CD8+ blood T cells by week 6 at 0.1 to 3.0 mg/kg. Fewer expanded clones were found on average in CD4+ than in CD8+ T cells.

Repertoires were generated with immunoSEQ multiplex PCR, while TCRdb's copy carries only in-frame clones and drops some. There are 70,000 to 85,000 clones in the sample; more than 85% occur only once, and 0.99% lies in the top ten. The input for sequencing was CD4+ or CD8+ T cells sorted from blood, taken in a trial of the OX40 agonist ivuxolimab. The clonotype originates from an adult with an advanced solid tumor such as melanoma, head and neck, liver or kidney cancer.

CDR3 sequence (DNA): TGTGCCAGCAGCTTAGGGCCCGCAATATGGGCTTTCTTT. Translating it yields CASSLGPAIWAFF. This chain uses TRBV7-9 with TRBJ1-1, with unresolved D. Germline V gene lookup returns CDR1 SEHNR and CDR2 FQNEAQ (reference sequence). The V gene lost 1 base and the J gene lost 11 bases, with 14 bases spanning the gap. There are 13 residues in the CDR3.